The 32 T cell receptor beta chains given below trace back to one sample, sequenced in a study of PD-1 blockade in classical Hodgkin lymphoma. Brentuximab vedotin exposure varied among the patients, all of whom had relapsed after autologous stem cell transplantation. Libraries were prepared by immunoSEQ multiplex PCR; TCRdb keeps only in-frame clonotypes and omits some of them. This table holds tens of thousands of clones, about 89% found once. The sequencing here drew on peripheral blood mononuclear cells (PBMCs), taken at baseline. The receptor set was obtained from a human donor with classical Hodgkin lymphoma.

This clone was detected a few times. CDR3: CASSNAGGQPQHF. The CDR3 DNA is TGTGCCAGCAGTAACGCCGGGGGCCAGCCCCAGCATTTT. This chain links TRBV27 with TRBJ1-5, with a possible D match to TRBD1 (6 bases). This CDR3 contains 13 residues. Trimming pared 5 bases from V and 7 bases from J, leaving 12 bases between. Germline CDR1 and CDR2: MNHEY and SMNVEV (reference sequence).

The gene calls are TRBV6-1 and TRBJ1-5, with a possible D match to TRBD1 (6 bases). V gave up 4 bases and J gave up 1 base, with 11 bases separating them. CDR1 is MNHNS and CDR2 is SASEGT in the germline V gene. The CDR3 runs 15 residues. CDR3 sequence: CASSAAGQSNQPQHF. CDR3 bases: TGTGCCAGCAGTGCCGCCGGACAGAGCAATCAGCCCCAGCATTTT.

The chain employs TRBV19 and TRBJ2-7; TRBD1 might be the D (6 bases). The V end lost 6 bases, the J end lost 0 bases, and 12 bases lay between the germline ends. In germline, CDR1 is LNHDA, CDR2 SQIVND (reference sequence). CDR3 length equals 14 residues. The CDR3 spells CASRADRSSYEQYF. In DNA form, the CDR3 reads TGTGCCAGTAGAGCGGACAGAAGCTCCTACGAGCAGTACTTC.

The rearrangement uses TRBV19 and TRBJ1-1, with D possibly being TRBD1 (5 bases). Trimming cost V 6 bases and J 2 bases, with 13 bases left between them. Germline lookup yields CDR1 LNHDA and CDR2 SQIVND (reference sequence). The CDR3 length is 14 residues. CDR3 in DNA: TGTGCCAGTAGATCCGGGACGGTTAACACTGAAGCTTTCTTT. Amino acids: CASRSGTVNTEAFF.

V gene TRBV19 combines with J gene TRBJ1-1; no firm D call. The germline CDR1 and CDR2 sequences are LNHDA and SQIVND (reference sequence). The CDR3 length is 12 residues. V gave up 5 bases and J gave up 1 base, with 5 bases separating them. In nucleotides, the CDR3 is TGTGCCAGTAGTCCGCGGAACACTGAAGCTTTCTTT. The encoded protein is CASSPRNTEAFF.

The J gene is TRBJ1-1, the V gene TRBV7-2, with D perhaps TRBD1 (6 bases). The CDR3 extends over 15 amino acids. V was cut by 2 bases and J by 2 bases, with 12 bases left in between. Germline CDR1 and CDR2: SGHTA and FQGNSA. CDR3 sequence reads: CASSLQGQSNTEAFF. CDR3 nucleotide sequence: TGTGCCAGCAGCTTACAAGGACAGAGTAACACTGAAGCTTTCTTT.

The chain couples TRBV7-2 to TRBJ1-1; D gene ambiguous. There are 13 residues in the CDR3. Germline assignment: CDR1 SGHTA and CDR2 FQGNSA. V lost 8 bases and J 10 bases, leaving 20 bases between the germline ends. The CDR3 region has the DNA TGTGCCAGCGGATCCAGACTCCTATCTCTAGCTTTCTTT. This gives the protein CASGSRLLSLAFF.

The chain joins TRBV5-1 to TRBJ2-1; 8 nucleotides line up with TRBD2. The CDR3 consists of 16 residues. The V segment lost 4 bases and the J segment 3 bases; nucleotides outside the gene matches: 9. CDR1 SGHRS and CDR2 YFSETQ come from the germline V gene. CDR3 DNA sequence: TGCGCCAGCAGCCCCTGGATTAGCGGGAACTACAATGAGCAGTTCTTC. It translates to CASSPWISGNYNEQFF.

This clone has just a few counts. This chain uses TRBV6-1 with TRBJ1-5, with TRBD1 matching 7 bases. The ends lost 5 bases at V and 5 bases at J; junction bases unmatched: 3. This CDR3 spans 13 amino acids. Germline values: CDR1 MNHNS, CDR2 SASEGT. CDR3 loop: CASSQGGYQPQHF. CDR3 nucleotide sequence: TGTGCCAGCAGTCAGGGGGGGTATCAGCCCCAGCATTTT.

The chain employs TRBV28 and TRBJ2-1; no definite D call. The V end was cut by 5 bases, the J end by 1 base, with 15 bases between. The germline V gene has CDR1 MDHEN and CDR2 SYDVKM. This CDR3 comprises 16 residues. The CDR3 here is CASSPLAVTSYNEQFF. Written as DNA, the CDR3 is TGTGCCAGCAGTCCTTTAGCCGTTACGTCCTACAATGAGCAGTTCTTC.

This chain uses TRBV10-1 with TRBJ2-1, with a tentative D call TRBD2 (6 bases). Trimming removed 6 bases at V and 4 bases at J, with 16 bases between. This CDR3 is built from 15 residues. Germline V gives CDR1 WNHNN, CDR2 SYGVQD (reference sequence). The CDR3 spells CASSRDSGLYNEQFF. The CDR3 nucleotides are TGCGCCAGCAGCAGAGACTCGGGACTGTACAATGAGCAGTTCTTC.

This clone was counted once. The chain couples TRBV30 to TRBJ2-1; a possible D gene is TRBD2 (5 bases). Germline V gives CDR1 GTSNPN, CDR2 SVGIG (reference sequence). The CDR3 length is 12 residues. The CDR3 bases are TGTGCTTACCAGTTGGGAGTCAATGAGCAGTTCTTC. Protein: CAYQLGVNEQFF.

This chain connects TRBV29-1 to TRBJ2-1; 9 nucleotides agree with TRBD1. CDR1 is SQVTM, CDR2 ANQGSEA, per germline. V lost 6 bases and J lost 5; bases outside the gene matches: 11. CDR3 size: 15 residues. The CDR3 coding sequence is TGCAGCGTCAATACCGGGACAGGGTCCGACAATGAGCAGTTCTTC. As protein: CSVNTGTGSDNEQFF.

In DNA form, the CDR3 reads TGTGCCAGCAGCCAAACTAGCGGATTTTTTGAGCAGTACTTC. The encoded protein is CASSQTSGFFEQYF. The chain has TRBV4-2 and TRBJ2-7; 8 bases are shared with TRBD2. Germline CDR1 and CDR2: LGHNA and YNFKEQ. The CDR3 has 14 residues. Trimming took 2 bases from V and 7 from J; bases not matched to a gene: 7.

The chain carries TRBV2 and TRBJ1-5, with 7 bases aligning to TRBD1. Losses at the gene ends were 6 bases for V and 3 bases for J; bases not matched to a gene: 8. This CDR3 contains 15 residues. Germline CDR1 SNHLY, CDR2 FYNNEI. The CDR3 DNA follows: TGTGCCAGCAGGAGGGAGACAGGGTACAATCAGCCCCAGCATTTT. It codes for CASRRETGYNQPQHF.

This clone came up a few times. The chain combines TRBV9 with TRBJ2-1; 7 nucleotides align to TRBD2. The V gene end was trimmed by 1 base and the J gene end by 0 bases; junction bases not matched to a gene: 4. This CDR3 is built from 16 residues. Germline-derived CDR1 and CDR2 are SGDLS and YYNGEE. The CDR3 loop is CASSVRAGDSYNEQFF. In DNA, the CDR3 is TGTGCCAGCAGCGTACGGGCGGGAGACTCCTACAATGAGCAGTTCTTC. The entire variable domain, with the rest obtained from reference TRBV9 and TRBJ2-1, is as follows: DSGVTQTPKHLITATGQRVTLRCSPRSGDLSVYWYQQSLDQGLQFLIQYYNGEERAKGNILERFSAQQFPDLHSELNLSSLELGDSALYFCASSVRAGDSYNEQFFGPGTRLTVL.

The rearrangement uses TRBV18 and TRBJ2-7; 8 nucleotides align to TRBD2. Germline CDR1 is KGHSH and CDR2 is LQKENI. CDR3 length equals 15 residues. V lost 0 bases to trimming and J lost 4 bases; unmatched junction nucleotides: 5. CDR3 protein: CASSPPGTRMYEQYF. The CDR3 DNA sequence: TGTGCCAGCTCACCACCCGGGACTAGAATGTACGAGCAGTACTTC.

This chain uses TRBV7-9 with TRBJ1-2; D gene uncertain. V lost 7 bases and J lost 4, with 19 bases in between. The CDR3 is 15 residues long. CDR1 and CDR2 (germline): SEHNR, FQNEAQ (reference sequence). CDR3 amino acids: CASNPQQLTIYGYTF. CDR3 coding DNA: TGTGCCAGCAACCCCCAACAGCTTACCATCTATGGCTACACCTTC. The variable domain in full, completed from reference TRBV7-9 and TRBJ1-2, reads DTGVSQNPRHKITKRGQNVTFRCDPISEHNRLYWYRQTLGQGPEFLTYFQNEAQLEKSRLLSDRFSAERPKGSFSTLEIQRTEQGDSAMYLCASNPQQLTIYGYTFGSGTRLTVV.

This chain connects TRBV15 to TRBJ2-7, with D possibly being TRBD1 (6 bases). V was trimmed by 0 bases and J by 4 bases, leaving 10 bases between them. Looked up from germline, CDR1 is LNHNV and CDR2 is YYDKDF (reference sequence). This CDR3 region has 14 residues. The CDR3 nucleotides are TGTGCCACCAGCAGAGATATGGGGACATACGAGCAGTACTTC. This sequence encodes CATSRDMGTYEQYF.

V and J are TRBV27 and TRBJ1-6, with D possibly TRBD1 on 6 matching bases. Germline V gives CDR1 MNHEY, CDR2 SMNVEV (reference sequence). The CDR3 is 12 amino acids. V was shortened by 6 bases and J by 12 bases, with 12 bases between the two germline ends. The CDR3 loop reads CASSLRGQPLHF. CDR3 nucleotides: TGTGCCAGCAGCCTCAGGGGACAACCCCTCCACTTT.

The chain links TRBV11-2 to TRBJ2-7; TRBD2 aligns across 8 bases. This CDR3 spans 14 amino acids. Germline V CDR1 and CDR2: SGHAT, FQNNGV. V was clipped by 5 bases and J by 2 bases; unmatched bases: 5. The CDR3 bases are TGTGCCAGCAGCGACACTAGCGGTGCCTACGAGCAGTACTTC. Protein sequence: CASSDTSGAYEQYF.

The DNA of the CDR3 is TGTGCCAGTAGTAACCCCGCCCTCCTTGCTGAAACGCTGAACACCGGGGAGCTGTTTTTT. This translates into CASSNPALLAETLNTGELFF. The chain links TRBV19 to TRBJ2-2, with D uncertain. The CDR3 runs to 20 residues. With 4 bases removed from V and 1 base from J, the gap between germline ends came to 25 bases. Per germline, CDR1 LNHDA and CDR2 SQIVND (reference sequence).

The J gene is TRBJ2-7, the V gene TRBV7-6; 8 bases fit TRBD2. There are 16 residues in the CDR3. CDR1 and CDR2 from the germline V gene are SGHVS and FNYEAQ. V dropped 5 bases and J dropped 5; count of bases not matched to a gene: 14. CDR3 sequence: CASSPGGVWRTDEQYF. CDR3 in DNA: TGTGCCAGCAGCCCCGGGGGGGTATGGAGGACCGACGAGCAGTACTTC.

This chain uses TRBV2 with TRBJ2-7; D gene unclear. V was trimmed by 1 base and J by 1 base, leaving 11 bases between them. The length of the CDR3 is 15 residues. Germline V gene data show CDR1 as SNHLY and CDR2 as FYNNEI. The CDR3 region is CASSEVSGWSYEQYF. Written as DNA, the CDR3 is TGTGCCAGCAGTGAAGTATCCGGATGGTCCTACGAGCAGTACTTC.

The gene calls are TRBV5-1 and TRBJ2-2, with 7 positions matching TRBD1. J gave up 3 bases and V 0 bases, and 2 bases lay outside the gene matches. Germline V gene sequence: CDR1 SGHRS, CDR2 YFSETQ. CDR3 size: 15 residues. CDR3 sequence reads: CASSLGQGYTGELFF. CDR3 nucleotides: TGCGCCAGCAGCTTGGGACAGGGTTACACCGGGGAGCTGTTTTTT.

The chain carries TRBV5-8 and TRBJ2-2; 8 bases match TRBD1. In germline, CDR1 is SGHTS, CDR2 YDEGEE. This CDR3 has 16 residues. The V segment lost 4 bases and the J segment 7 bases; nucleotides outside the gene matches: 12. The CDR3 DNA reads TGTGCCAGCAGCCTGGCGGCAGGGGGCGGAAGCGGGGAGCTGTTTTTT. Translating gives CASSLAAGGGSGELFF.

This chain joins TRBV4-1 and TRBJ2-2, with D unresolved. The germline V and J ends were trimmed by 4 bases and 1 base, with 7 bases remaining between them. CDR1 is MGHRA and CDR2 is YSYEKL in the germline V gene. The CDR3 length is 14 residues. The CDR3 spells CASSLGLNTGELFF. As DNA, the CDR3 is TGCGCCAGCAGCCTCGGCCTGAACACCGGGGAGCTGTTTTTT.

This chain connects TRBV5-1 to TRBJ1-3; D ambiguous. There are 13 residues in the CDR3. The V gene lost 5 bases and the J gene lost 0 bases, with 6 bases spanning the gap. CDR1 is SGHRS, CDR2 YFSETQ, per germline. The CDR3 DNA reads as TGCGCCAGCAGAGGGAGCTCTGGAAACACCATATATTTT. Translating gives CASRGSSGNTIYF. The full variable domain, in which reference TRBV5-1 and TRBJ1-3 provide the parts outside the CDR3, is KAGVTQTPRYLIKTRGQQVTLSCSPISGHRSVSWYQQTPGQGLQFLFEYFSETQRNKGNFPGRFSGRQFSNSRSEMNVSTLELGDSALYLCASRGSSGNTIYFGEGSWLTVV.

The V and J genes are TRBV11-2 and TRBJ1-5, with 8 bases matching TRBD1. The CDR3 contains 16 residues. Germline-derived CDR1 and CDR2 are SGHAT and FQNNGV. V was pared by 5 bases and J by 4 bases, with 10 bases of the junction left unmatched. In DNA form, the CDR3 reads TGTGCCAGCAGCCCACCGGGACAGGTTCCGAATCAGCCCCAGCATTTT. Translated: CASSPPGQVPNQPQHF.

The chain is built from TRBV9 and TRBJ2-3, with a possible D match to TRBD2 (6 bases). V lost 5 bases, J lost 0 bases, and 10 bases lay in between. CDR1 and CDR2 (germline): SGDLS, YYNGEE. This CDR3 comprises 14 residues. The CDR3 DNA follows: TGTGCCAGCAGGACGGGGGAAAGCACAGATACGCAGTATTTT. It is translated as CASRTGESTDTQYF.

The chain employs TRBV7-9 and TRBJ2-5; 8 bases are a match to TRBD2. This CDR3 is built from 15 residues. Losses at the gene ends were 1 base for V and 6 bases for J; bases not matched to a gene: 7. Per the germline V gene, CDR1 is SEHNR and CDR2 is FQNEAQ (reference sequence). In nucleotides, the CDR3 is TGTGCCAGCAGCTTAGGAACTAGCGGCGACCAGACCCAGTACTTC. It encodes CASSLGTSGDQTQYF.

The chain has TRBV4-1 and TRBJ2-7; D remains unclear. CDR3 length equals 12 residues. Germline-derived CDR1 and CDR2 are MGHRA and YSYEKL. Deletions cut 2 bases from V and 5 bases from J, with 7 bases between. This CDR3 reads CASSQRDHEQYF. The CDR3 DNA reads as TGCGCCAGCAGCCAACGTGATCACGAGCAGTACTTC.